This T cell receptor (beta chain) stems from a study of cytomegalovirus exposure and HLA in healthy donors. The study, taken as a whole, reports: The authors listed about 170 TCR beta chains as cytomegalovirus-associated. The CMV antigen specificity of a few CMV-associated chains was confirmed through in vitro analysis.

Sequencing used immunoSEQ multiplex PCR; TCRdb keeps in-frame clones, though not all of them. The repertoire holds around 400,000 clones, with 75% to 90% as singletons. The ends lost 7 bases at V and 1 base at J; junction bases unmatched: 7. CDR3 size: 14 residues. Germline V gene sequence: CDR1 SQVTM, CDR2 ANQGSEA. A note on this clone: Its antigen remains unidentified.

The sequenced material came from PBMCs. The sequence derives from a woman aged 18-29 years in good health and CMV-seronegative. V is TRBV29-1 and J is TRBJ2-3; 8 positions agree with TRBD2. CDR3 in amino acids: CSAERRGGTDTQYF. As DNA, the CDR3 is TGCAGCGCCGAACGGCGGGGGGGCACAGATACGCAGTATTTT.